At least ten counts were recorded for the clone carrying this T cell receptor (beta chain). Its specificity is not known. CDR1 and CDR2 (germline): ENHRY, SYGVKD. V was clipped by 10 bases and J by 0 bases, with 16 bases between them. This CDR3 has 14 amino acids. Two-round multiplex PCR amplified TCR beta CDR3 from genomic DNA. Round one of PCR was performed, and it used primers specific to each TRBV and TRBJ gene. TCRdb reanalysed the multiplex PCR reads using MiXCR and keeps one entry per CDR3 protein. The data hold some 15,000 distinct CDR3 sequences, with around 27% observed a single time. This sample stems from a study of prognosis after radiotherapy for stage I lung cancer. Study details: Stage I non-small cell lung cancer patients were enrolled in Nanjing, China. This enrollment took place between 2018 and 2019. Radiotherapy took the form of SBRT (3 to 5 fractions) with a biologically effective dose of at least 100 Gy. Alongside stereotactic body radiotherapy, concurrent therapy was given to no patient.

Whole-study findings and limits: There was a fall in unique TCR clone counts after stereotactic body radiation therapy, median about 9,200 versus 6,500.

The chain has TRBV10-3 and TRBJ2-7; perhaps TRBD2 as D (6 bases). This specimen consisted of PBMCs, obtained before or after stereotactic body radiation therapy (not recorded which). The origin of this receptor is a donor aged 50 or older with non-small cell lung cancer. The CDR3 DNA follows: TGTGCCACGGGCTTTTCCGGGAGCTCCTACGAGCAGTACTTC. Protein product: CATGFSGSSYEQYF.